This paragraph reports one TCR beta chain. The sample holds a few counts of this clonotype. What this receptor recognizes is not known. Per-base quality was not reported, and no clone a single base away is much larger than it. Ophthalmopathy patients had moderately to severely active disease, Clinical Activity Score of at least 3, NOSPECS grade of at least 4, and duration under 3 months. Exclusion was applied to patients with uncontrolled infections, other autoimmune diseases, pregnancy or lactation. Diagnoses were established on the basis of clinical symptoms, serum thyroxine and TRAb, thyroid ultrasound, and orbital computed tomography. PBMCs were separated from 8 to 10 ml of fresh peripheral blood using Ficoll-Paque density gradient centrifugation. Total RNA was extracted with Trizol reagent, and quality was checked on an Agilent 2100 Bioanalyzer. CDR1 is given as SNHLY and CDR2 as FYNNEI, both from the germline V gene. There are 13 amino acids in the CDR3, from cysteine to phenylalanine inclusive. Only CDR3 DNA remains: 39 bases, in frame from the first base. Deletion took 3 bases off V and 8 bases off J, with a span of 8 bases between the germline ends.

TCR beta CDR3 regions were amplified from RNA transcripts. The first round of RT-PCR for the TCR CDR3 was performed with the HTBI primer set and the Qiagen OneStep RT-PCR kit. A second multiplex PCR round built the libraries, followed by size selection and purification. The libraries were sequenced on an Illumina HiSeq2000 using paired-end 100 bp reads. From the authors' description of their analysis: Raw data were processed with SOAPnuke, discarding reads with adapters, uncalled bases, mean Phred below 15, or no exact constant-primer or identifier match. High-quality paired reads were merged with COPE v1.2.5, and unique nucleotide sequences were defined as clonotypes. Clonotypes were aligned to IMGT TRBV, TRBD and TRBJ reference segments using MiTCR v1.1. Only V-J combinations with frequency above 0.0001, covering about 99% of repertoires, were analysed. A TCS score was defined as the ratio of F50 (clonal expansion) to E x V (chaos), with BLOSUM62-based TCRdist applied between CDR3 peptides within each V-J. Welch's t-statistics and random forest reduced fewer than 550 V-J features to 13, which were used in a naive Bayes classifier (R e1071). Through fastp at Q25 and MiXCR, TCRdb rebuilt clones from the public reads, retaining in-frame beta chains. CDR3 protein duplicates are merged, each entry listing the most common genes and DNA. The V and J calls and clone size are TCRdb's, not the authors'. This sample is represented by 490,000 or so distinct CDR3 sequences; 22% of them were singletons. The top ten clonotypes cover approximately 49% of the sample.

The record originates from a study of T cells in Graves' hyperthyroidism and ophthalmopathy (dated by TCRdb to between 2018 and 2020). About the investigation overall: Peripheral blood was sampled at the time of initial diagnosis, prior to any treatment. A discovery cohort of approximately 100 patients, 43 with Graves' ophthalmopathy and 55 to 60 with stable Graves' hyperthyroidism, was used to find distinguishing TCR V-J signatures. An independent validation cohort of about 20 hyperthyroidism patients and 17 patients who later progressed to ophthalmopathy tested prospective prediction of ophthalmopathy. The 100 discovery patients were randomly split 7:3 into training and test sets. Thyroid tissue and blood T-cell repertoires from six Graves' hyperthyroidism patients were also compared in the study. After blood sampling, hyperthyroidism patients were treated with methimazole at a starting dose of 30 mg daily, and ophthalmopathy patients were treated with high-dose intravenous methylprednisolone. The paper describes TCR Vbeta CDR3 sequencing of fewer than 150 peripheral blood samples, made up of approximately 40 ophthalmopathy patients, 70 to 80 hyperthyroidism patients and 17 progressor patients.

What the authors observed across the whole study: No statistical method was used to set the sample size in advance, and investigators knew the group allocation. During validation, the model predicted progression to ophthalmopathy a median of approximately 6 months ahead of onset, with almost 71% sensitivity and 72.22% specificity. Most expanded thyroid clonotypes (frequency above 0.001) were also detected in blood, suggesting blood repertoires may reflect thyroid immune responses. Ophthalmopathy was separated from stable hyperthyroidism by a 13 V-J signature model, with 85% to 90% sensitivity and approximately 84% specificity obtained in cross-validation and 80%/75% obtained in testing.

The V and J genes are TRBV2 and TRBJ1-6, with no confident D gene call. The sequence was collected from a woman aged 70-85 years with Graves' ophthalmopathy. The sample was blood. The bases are TGTGCCAGCAGTGATCTAAGGGATTCACCCCTCCACTTT. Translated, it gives CASSDLRDSPLHF.